A single sample is the source of the 20 T cell receptor beta chains below, sequenced in a study of blood T cell repertoires in COVID-19. TCRdb keeps only in-frame clones here, not all; method: immunoSEQ multiplex PCR. There are approximately 470,000 clones in the sample; around 90% occur only once, and 0.7% lies in the top ten. Sequencing used PBMCs or T cells enriched from blood (not recorded which). The receptors come from a woman between 18 and 29 years old who had recovered from COVID-19.

The chain has TRBV4-1 and TRBJ2-7, with 10 bases that match TRBD2. The germline V gene encodes CDR1 MGHRA and CDR2 YSYEKL. V was pared by 4 bases and J by 4 bases, with 19 bases of the junction left unmatched. This CDR3 comprises 19 residues. The CDR3 reads CASSPQTLAGLPFSYEQYF. The CDR3 DNA is TGCGCCAGCAGCCCCCAGACACTAGCGGGACTTCCTTTTAGTTACGAGCAGTACTTC.

The chain links TRBV28 to TRBJ1-5, with a tentative D call TRBD1 (6 bases). This CDR3 spans 14 amino acids. Germline CDR1 MDHEN, CDR2 SYDVKM. V lost 5 bases and J lost 9, with 17 bases in between. The CDR3 here is CASSELGTSGPQHF. For the CDR3, the DNA is TGTGCCAGCAGTGAATTAGGGACAAGCGGGCCCCAGCATTTT.

The chain employs TRBV2 and TRBJ1-1; D is perhaps TRBD1 (6 bases). From germline, CDR1 is SNHLY and CDR2 FYNNEI. The ends were cut back, 4 bases at V and 4 bases at J, with 13 bases in the middle. This CDR3 contains 14 residues. The CDR3, as DNA: TGTGCCAGCAGTGTGGGAGGGGGTGGCACTGAAGCTTTCTTT. Translation gives CASSVGGGGTEAFF. Using reference TRBV2 and TRBJ1-1 for the parts outside the CDR3, the full variable domain is EPEVTQTPSHQVTQMGQEVILRCVPISNHLYFYWYRQILGQKVEFLVSFYNNEISEKSEIFDDQFSVERPDGSNFTLKIRSTKLEDSAMYFCASSVGGGGTEAFFGQGTRLTVV.

The chain joins TRBV7-2 to TRBJ2-3, with a weak D call TRBD2 (6 bases). Trimming pared 3 bases from V and 5 bases from J, leaving 15 bases between. The CDR3 is 15 residues long. CDR1 is SGHTA and CDR2 is FQGNSA in the germline V gene. CDR3 in amino acids: CASSFVGGAGDTQYF. As DNA, the CDR3 is TGTGCCAGCAGCTTTGTTGGCGGAGCGGGAGATACGCAGTATTTT.

The J gene is TRBJ2-7, the V gene TRBV28; D possibly corresponds to TRBD2 (6 bases). V shed 3 bases and J shed 3 bases, with 6 bases lying between them. The CDR3 runs to 12 residues. CDR1 and CDR2 from the germline V gene are MDHEN and SYDVKM. The CDR3: CASSLGGYEQYF. CDR3 coding DNA: TGTGCCAGCAGTTTGGGGGGCTACGAGCAGTACTTC.

The chain uses TRBV6-5 and TRBJ1-6; tentative D call: TRBD1 (6 bases). Germline V gene sequence: CDR1 MNHEY, CDR2 SVGAGI. V was pared by 6 bases and J by 7 bases, with 7 bases between. This CDR3 is built from 12 residues. The CDR3 nucleotides read TGTGCCAGCAGAACAGGGAATTCACCCCTCCACTTT. Protein: CASRTGNSPLHF.

J is TRBJ2-1 and V is TRBV7-9; 10 positions agree with TRBD2. The germline V gene has CDR1 SEHNR and CDR2 FQNEAQ (reference sequence). J gave up 7 bases and V 4 bases, and 10 bases lay outside the gene matches. The CDR3 runs to 16 residues. The CDR3 DNA follows: TGTGCCAGCAGCTCGGGGTTGCTAGCGGGGGAAAATGAGCAGTTCTTC. Translated, it gives CASSSGLLAGENEQFF. Full variable domain (missing parts from reference TRBV7-9 and TRBJ2-1): DTGVSQNPRHKITKRGQNVTFRCDPISEHNRLYWYRQTLGQGPEFLTYFQNEAQLEKSRLLSDRFSAERPKGSFSTLEIQRTEQGDSAMYLCASSSGLLAGENEQFFGPGTRLTVL.

V usage is TRBV28 and J usage is TRBJ1-1; D gene uncertain. V gave up 2 bases and J gave up 3 bases, with 7 bases separating them. CDR1 MDHEN and CDR2 SYDVKM come from the germline V gene. CDR3 size: 13 residues. CDR3 sequence (DNA): TGTGCCAGCAGTTTAAATTCCTACACTGAAGCTTTCTTT. This codes for CASSLNSYTEAFF.

The gene calls are TRBV5-5 and TRBJ1-2; D is possibly TRBD1 (6 bases). The CDR3 length is 15 residues. The V and J ends lost 4 bases and 7 bases respectively, with 20 bases between them. Germline V gene data show CDR1 as SGHKS and CDR2 as YYEKEE (reference sequence). The CDR3 protein is CASSPPVQGKGGYTF. CDR3 in DNA: TGTGCCAGCAGCCCGCCCGTACAGGGAAAAGGTGGCTACACCTTC.

The gene calls are TRBV3-1 (or the pseudogene TRBV3-2) and TRBJ2-1, with 12 bases lining up with TRBD2. Unmatched junction bases numbered 8, after V lost 4 bases and J lost 10 bases. The CDR3 is 15 residues long. In germline, CDR1 is LGHDT, CDR2 YNNKEL (reference sequence). The CDR3 DNA follows: TGTGCCAGCAGCCCTACTAGCGGGGGGTTCCGCGAGCAGTTCTTC. This encodes CASSPTSGGFREQFF.

The chain carries TRBV7-8 and TRBJ2-7; the match to TRBD1 covers 9 bases. The V segment lost 1 base and the J segment 2 bases; nucleotides outside the gene matches: 3. This CDR3 spans 15 amino acids. CDR1 SGHVS and CDR2 FQNEAQ come from the germline V gene. CDR3 protein: CASSLGRTGAYEQYF. The CDR3 region has the DNA TGTGCCAGCAGCTTAGGGAGGACAGGGGCCTACGAGCAGTACTTC.

The chain couples TRBV24-1 to TRBJ2-5; 10 bases are a match to TRBD1. The CDR3 totals 15 residues. The trim removed 5 bases at V and 4 bases at J, leaving 6 bases unmatched. Germline assignment: CDR1 KGHDR and CDR2 SFDVKD. CDR3 bases: TGTGCCACCAGTGCCCCCGACAGGGGGCTAGAGACCCAGTACTTC. It codes for CATSAPDRGLETQYF.

The chain carries TRBV4-1 and TRBJ2-7; 10 positions match TRBD1. Trimming at V came to 4 bases and at J to 4 bases, leaving 10 bases not matched to a gene. Germline V CDR1 and CDR2: MGHRA, YSYEKL. The CDR3 is made up of 16 amino acids. CDR3 sequence reads: CASSLVTGTGVYEQYF. DNA of the CDR3: TGCGCCAGCAGCCTAGTTACCGGGACAGGGGTATACGAGCAGTACTTC.

The chain combines TRBV11-3 with TRBJ2-2; D is undetermined. Per germline, CDR1 SGHNT and CDR2 YENEEA. The V end was cut by 5 bases, the J end by 7 bases, with 11 bases between. The CDR3 sequence is 13 residues long. As DNA, the CDR3 is TGTGCCAGCAGCCTCCTAGTACTCGGGGAGCTGTTTTTT. Translating it yields CASSLLVLGELFF.

This clone was detected only once. V and J are TRBV11-2 and TRBJ2-2, with 7 bases lining up with TRBD2. Per the germline V gene, CDR1 is SGHAT and CDR2 is FQNNGV. Trimming cost V 3 bases and J 1 base; bases outside gene matches: 8. The CDR3 is 17 amino acids. CDR3 nucleotide sequence: TGTGCCAGCAGCTTCGGGGGGACGTCGGGGAACACCGGGGAGCTGTTTTTT. Translation gives CASSFGGTSGNTGELFF.

This clone was counted only a few times. The chain has TRBV27 and TRBJ1-3; D is unclear. The V end was cut by 5 bases, the J end by 0 bases, with 11 bases between. The CDR3 has 15 residues. The germline V gene encodes CDR1 MNHEY and CDR2 SMNVEV (reference sequence). The CDR3 spells CASSLTRFSGNTIYF. In nucleotides, the CDR3 is TGTGCCAGCAGTCTGACACGATTCTCTGGAAACACCATATATTTT.

J is TRBJ2-2 and V is TRBV27; D is ambiguous. Trimming left V 6 bases short and J 6 bases short, with 8 bases between. The CDR3 is 12 amino acids. The germline V gene encodes CDR1 MNHEY and CDR2 SMNVEV (reference sequence). The CDR3 DNA reads as TGTGCCAGCAGGCGGCTTCCCGGGGAGCTGTTTTTT. It specifies CASRRLPGELFF.

This clone occurred once. This chain connects TRBV19 to TRBJ2-1; TRBD1 might be the D (5 bases). This CDR3 region has 13 residues. V was shortened by 7 bases and J by 5 bases, with 12 bases between the two germline ends. Germline V gene lookup returns CDR1 LNHDA and CDR2 SQIVND (reference sequence). The chain's CDR3 is CASIRQGHNEQFF. The CDR3 bases are TGTGCCAGTATACGGCAGGGCCACAATGAGCAGTTCTTC.

The chain employs TRBV3-1 (or the pseudogene TRBV3-2) and TRBJ1-2; D gene ambiguous. The germline V gene has CDR1 LGHDT and CDR2 YNNKEL (reference sequence). Trimming took 0 bases from V and 0 from J, leaving 8 bases between them. The CDR3 totals 15 residues. CDR3 loop: CASSQDPLANYGYTF. The CDR3 bases are TGTGCCAGCAGCCAAGATCCCTTAGCTAACTATGGCTACACCTTC.

The chain links TRBV5-6 to TRBJ1-6; D may be TRBD1 (5 bases). CDR1 SGHDT and CDR2 YYEEEE come from the germline V gene. The CDR3 spans 17 residues. V dropped 4 bases and J dropped 5 bases, with 19 bases sitting between them. The DNA of the CDR3 is TGTGCCAGCAGCCCGACAGCTAGAGGAAACAATAATTCACCCCTCCACTTT. Protein sequence: CASSPTARGNNNSPLHF. Drawing the rest from reference TRBV5-6 and TRBJ1-6, the complete variable domain is DAGVTQSPTHLIKTRGQQVTLRCSPKSGHDTVSWYQQALGQGPQFIFQYYEEEERQRGNFPDRFSGHQFPNYSSELNVNALLLGDSALYLCASSPTARGNNNSPLHFGNGTRLTVT.